This TCR beta chain emerged from a study of T cells in Graves' hyperthyroidism and ophthalmopathy. Study background: Upon initial diagnosis and before any treatment, peripheral blood was collected. Notes on the study in general: Also found in blood were most expanded thyroid clonotypes above 0.001. Ophthalmopathy was model-predicted a median roughly 6.2 months pre-onset.

The V gene lost 3 bases and the J gene lost 0 bases, with 5 bases spanning the gap. Germline V CDR1 and CDR2: SQVTM, ANQGSEA. The CDR3 extends over 12 amino acids. TCR beta CDR3 region amplification was performed from RNA transcripts. A set of HTBI primers served as the primers for a first-round RT-PCR of the TCR CDR3. TCRdb independently ran MiXCR on the multiplex PCR reads; one entry per CDR3 protein. The sample lists hundreds of thousands of distinct CDR3 sequences; roughly 19% were seen once. This clonotype has at least ten counts. The antigen remains undetermined. Isolation of PBMCs was performed on roughly 9 ml fresh peripheral blood.

The V gene is TRBV29-1, the J gene TRBJ1-1; D remains unclear. The sequenced sample was blood. The TCR sequence derives from a woman aged 18-30 years with Graves' hyperthyroidism. The DNA of the CDR3 is TGCAGCGTTGAGGGTATGAACACTGAAGCTTTCTTT. This codes for CSVEGMNTEAFF.